This T cell receptor (beta chain) was sequenced for a study of early T cells in non-severe SARS-CoV-2 infection. Across the study: Sequencing targeted bulk RNA from unsorted whole blood, leaving chains unpaired.

TCRdb reprocessed the 5' RACE reads with MiXCR, giving one entry per CDR3 protein. The sample has tens of thousands of distinct CDR3 sequences, approximately 5.4% seen once. Overall study findings and caveats: In VDJdb matching, anti-spike CD8 responses were favored while private and CD4 specificities went missing.

This clonotype was counted many times. Its specificity is unknown. This CDR3 contains 13 residues. The V segment lost 3 bases and the J segment 2 bases; nucleotides outside the gene matches: 2. Germline values: CDR1 DFQATT, CDR2 SNEGSKA (reference sequence). The chain links TRBV20-1 to TRBJ2-7; TRBD1 agrees at 9 bases. Input material: whole blood. The sequence was obtained from an adult who was a healthcare worker with PCR-confirmed SARS-CoV-2 infection or an uninfected control (not recorded which). This CDR3 is CSARTGGPYEQYF. The CDR3 DNA is TGCAGTGCTAGGACAGGGGGGCCCTACGAGCAGTACTTC.